Below are 32 T cell receptor beta chains sequenced from a single sample in a study of cytomegalovirus exposure and HLA in healthy donors (dated by TCRdb to 2016 to 2017). The library was made by the immunoSEQ multiplex PCR assay. In its TCRdb copy, this immuneACCESS table keeps in-frame sequences only and misses some clones. Where compared with another copy, unresolved V genes explain less than half of these, and the others have no known cause. In this sample the table shows more than 65,000 clones, 93% of which occur a single time. 0.67% of the sample belongs to the ten largest clones. The source material was PBMCs. These receptors were taken from a man aged 18-30 years in good health and CMV-seronegative.

The chain uses TRBV18 and TRBJ1-2; D not certain. The CDR3 is 15 amino acids. Germline values: CDR1 KGHSH, CDR2 LQKENI. Trimming stripped 1 base from V and 0 bases from J, with 9 bases between. Here the CDR3 DNA reads TGTGCCAGCTCACCACTGGCGGTGACTAACTATGGCTACACCTTC. Protein product: CASSPLAVTNYGYTF.

This chain uses TRBV6-5 with TRBJ2-5; weak D call: TRBD1 (6 bases). V was pared by 0 bases and J by 6 bases, with 17 bases between. The CDR3 extends over 16 amino acids. Germline loops: CDR1 MNHEY, CDR2 SVGAGI. The CDR3 protein is CASSYSREQGGKTQYF. The CDR3 bases are TGTGCCAGCAGTTACTCTAGGGAACAGGGTGGAAAGACCCAGTACTTC.

The chain employs TRBV11-2 and TRBJ1-2; the D gene is possibly TRBD1 (6 bases). The CDR3 has 15 residues. Deletions cut 1 base from V and 4 bases from J, with 13 bases between. Germline V gene lookup returns CDR1 SGHAT and CDR2 FQNNGV. The CDR3 loop is CASSLGPDSRYGYTF. The CDR3 bases are TGTGCCAGCAGCTTAGGTCCGGACAGTCGCTATGGCTACACCTTC.

This clone was detected only a few times. The J gene is TRBJ1-3, the V gene TRBV5-1; 7 bases are a match to TRBD1. V shed 4 bases and J 4 bases; nucleotides not matched to a gene: 8. The CDR3 is 15 amino acids. In germline, CDR1 is SGHRS, CDR2 YFSETQ. The DNA of the CDR3 is TGCGCCAGCAGCGATCAGACAGGGTACGGAAACACCATATATTTT. This gives the protein CASSDQTGYGNTIYF.

The genes are TRBV5-6 and TRBJ2-7; TRBD2 is a possible D gene (6 bases). The CDR3 loop spans 14 amino acids. Trimming removed 3 bases at V and 4 bases at J, with 14 bases between. Germline V gene sequence: CDR1 SGHDT, CDR2 YYEEEE. CDR3 nucleotides: TGTGCCAGCAGCTCCGAGTTGCGGGAATACGAGCAGTACTTC. Residues: CASSSELREYEQYF.

V usage is TRBV19 and J usage is TRBJ2-2; a weak D match, TRBD2 (6 bases). The V and J ends lost 7 bases and 8 bases respectively, with 14 bases between them. Germline-derived CDR1 and CDR2 are LNHDA and SQIVND (reference sequence). CDR3 length: 13 amino acids. The CDR3, as DNA: TGTGCCAGTATGATCGGGGGACCGGGGGAGCTGTTTTTT. It is translated as CASMIGGPGELFF. The entire variable domain, with the rest obtained from reference TRBV19 and TRBJ2-2, is as follows: DGGITQSPKYLFRKEGQNVTLSCEQNLNHDAMYWYRQDPGQGLRLIYYSQIVNDFQKGDIAEGYSVSREKKESFPLTVTSAQKNPTAFYLCASMIGGPGELFFGEGSRLTVL.

The chain recombines TRBV6-5 with TRBJ1-1; TRBD1 agrees at 7 bases. V lost 1 base to trimming and J lost 5 bases; unmatched junction nucleotides: 4. Germline lookup yields CDR1 MNHEY and CDR2 SVGAGI. The length of the CDR3 is 14 residues. This CDR3 reads CASSYYRGRTEAFF. The CDR3 DNA reads TGTGCCAGCAGTTACTATAGGGGGCGGACTGAAGCTTTCTTT.

V usage is TRBV29-1 and J usage is TRBJ2-3, with D maybe TRBD2 (6 bases). Trimming left V 6 bases short and J 3 bases short, with 13 bases between. The CDR3 spans 13 residues. Germline CDR1 is SQVTM and CDR2 is ANQGSEA. The CDR3 reads CSVRDLSTDTQYF. DNA for the CDR3: TGCAGCGTCCGGGACTTATCAACAGATACGCAGTATTTT.

In this sample, this clone turned up once. The chain couples TRBV5-1 to TRBJ1-4; TRBD1 might be the D (6 bases). This CDR3 is built from 16 residues. Germline loops: CDR1 SGHRS, CDR2 YFSETQ. V gave up 0 bases and J gave up 5 bases, with 14 bases separating them. CDR3 residues: CASSLEMTGGNEKLFF. The CDR3 DNA is TGCGCCAGCAGCTTGGAGATGACAGGCGGCAATGAAAAACTGTTTTTT.

This chain uses TRBV27 with TRBJ1-5, with D unclear. The CDR3 loop spans 15 amino acids. Germline loops: CDR1 MNHEY, CDR2 SMNVEV (reference sequence). Trimming took 6 bases from V and 0 from J, leaving 12 bases between them. The CDR3 spells CASSPWAISNQPQHF. The CDR3 DNA reads as TGTGCCAGCAGCCCCTGGGCGATTAGCAATCAGCCCCAGCATTTT.

This clone showed up just a few times. Here the CDR3 DNA reads TGTGCCAGCAGTTACTCTTTGTACAGCACTGAAGCTTTCTTT. Protein product: CASSYSLYSTEAFF. The rearrangement uses TRBV6-5 and TRBJ1-1; D uncertain. CDR3 length: 14 amino acids. V was pared by 0 bases and J by 4 bases, with 9 bases between. The germline gives CDR1 MNHEY, CDR2 SVGAGI.

V usage is TRBV18 and J usage is TRBJ1-1; D gene unclear. The CDR3 length is 12 residues. Germline-derived CDR1 and CDR2 are KGHSH and LQKENI. Trimming pared 3 bases from V and 8 bases from J, leaving 10 bases between. The CDR3 nucleotides are TGTGCCAGCTCACCGGGCCTCGGAGAAGCTTTCTTT. This encodes CASSPGLGEAFF.

The chain carries TRBV5-1 and TRBJ2-3; 8 bases are a match to TRBD2. The CDR3 is 15 residues long. Per the germline V gene, CDR1 is SGHRS and CDR2 is YFSETQ. V was pared by 2 bases and J by 5 bases, with 7 bases of the junction left unmatched. The CDR3 region is CASSFREGRVDTQYF. CDR3 sequence (DNA): TGCGCCAGCAGCTTTCGGGAGGGCCGGGTAGATACGCAGTATTTT.

This chain links TRBV2 with TRBJ2-3; 12 nucleotides align to TRBD2. J lost 4 bases, V lost 7 bases, and 6 bases had no gene match. Germline CDR1 SNHLY, CDR2 FYNNEI. The CDR3 is 15 residues long. CDR3 nucleotide sequence: TGTGCCAGCACCCCAGCTAGCGGGGGGGCAGATACGCAGTATTTT. Translation gives CASTPASGGADTQYF.

The gene calls are TRBV30 and TRBJ1-4, with 9 bases aligning to TRBD1. The CDR3 consists of 15 residues. Trimming cost V 1 base and J 8 bases; bases outside gene matches: 8. Germline lookup yields CDR1 GTSNPN and CDR2 SVGIG (reference sequence). Written as DNA, the CDR3 is TGTGCCTGGAGTGCGAGGGGGACAGGGAACGAAAAACTGTTTTTT. As protein: CAWSARGTGNEKLFF.

This clone was recorded a few times. This chain connects TRBV7-2 to TRBJ2-1; 9 nucleotides match TRBD1. The germline V gene has CDR1 SGHTA and CDR2 FQGNSA. The ends lost 5 bases at V and 2 bases at J; junction bases unmatched: 4. This CDR3 has 15 residues. DNA for the CDR3: TGTGCCAGCAGCATCAGGACAGGGGCCTACAATGAGCAGTTCTTC. It specifies CASSIRTGAYNEQFF.

V gene TRBV7-8 combines with J gene TRBJ2-7; 7 bases line up with TRBD1. The J segment lost 3 bases and the V segment lost 2 bases, leaving 7 bases of the junction unmatched. CDR1 SGHVS and CDR2 FQNEAQ come from the germline V gene. The CDR3 extends over 15 amino acids. The CDR3: CASSLTEGQNYEQYF. CDR3 in DNA: TGTGCCAGCAGCTTAACTGAGGGACAGAACTACGAGCAGTACTTC.

V gene TRBV18 combines with J gene TRBJ2-7, with D perhaps TRBD2 (6 bases). V was clipped by 3 bases and J by 0 bases, with 9 bases between them. The CDR3 has 14 residues. Germline CDR1 and CDR2: KGHSH and LQKENI. CDR3 in amino acids: CASSPRGSSYEQYF. CDR3 in DNA: TGTGCCAGCTCACCTCGGGGGAGCTCCTACGAGCAGTACTTC.

This chain joins TRBV7-9 and TRBJ1-2; D call uncertain. Trimming shortened V by 10 bases and J by 8 bases, and 20 bases separated the two germline ends. This CDR3 region has 13 residues. Per germline, CDR1 SEHNR and CDR2 FQNEAQ (reference sequence). The CDR3 region is CATDVTVVGGYTF. In nucleotides, the CDR3 is TGTGCCACCGACGTGACGGTTGTGGGCGGCTACACCTTC.

V usage is TRBV9 and J usage is TRBJ2-1; 9 bases agree with TRBD2. Per germline, CDR1 SGDLS and CDR2 YYNGEE. This CDR3 has 15 amino acids. The trim removed 1 base at V and 9 bases at J, leaving 8 bases unmatched. The chain's CDR3 is CASSVYSSGTGEQFF. The CDR3 DNA reads TGTGCCAGCAGCGTATATTCTAGCGGGACCGGTGAGCAGTTCTTC. Looking up the rest from reference TRBV9 and TRBJ2-1 gives the full variable domain: DSGVTQTPKHLITATGQRVTLRCSPRSGDLSVYWYQQSLDQGLQFLIQYYNGEERAKGNILERFSAQQFPDLHSELNLSSLELGDSALYFCASSVYSSGTGEQFFGPGTRLTVL.

The chain has TRBV4-1 and TRBJ2-2; 7 bases match TRBD1. CDR1 MGHRA and CDR2 YSYEKL come from the germline V gene. The V gene end was trimmed by 1 base and the J gene end by 6 bases; junction bases not matched to a gene: 5. This CDR3 region has 15 residues. In nucleotides, the CDR3 is TGCGCCAGCAGCCAAGGGGACAGTCTGGCCGGGGAGCTGTTTTTT. This translates into CASSQGDSLAGELFF.

The J gene is TRBJ1-2, the V gene TRBV4-1, with D possibly being TRBD1 (5 bases). Trimming shortened V by 0 bases and J by 4 bases, and 12 bases separated the two germline ends. The CDR3 runs 15 residues. The V gene's germline CDR1 is MGHRA and CDR2 YSYEKL. This CDR3 reads CASSQDGALRYGYTF. The CDR3 DNA follows: TGCGCCAGCAGCCAAGATGGGGCCCTCCGCTATGGCTACACCTTC.

This clone has just one count. V and J are TRBV25-1 and TRBJ1-1; D is ambiguous. Trimming cost V 2 bases and J 7 bases, with 8 bases left between them. The CDR3 has 12 amino acids. Germline-derived CDR1 and CDR2 are MGHDK and SYGVNS. For the CDR3, the DNA is TGTGCCAGCAGTGAAGGTAGTGTTGAAGCTTTCTTT. This codes for CASSEGSVEAFF.

V gene TRBV4-2 combines with J gene TRBJ1-4, with D possibly being TRBD1 (6 bases). The germline V gene has CDR1 LGHNA and CDR2 YNFKEQ. This CDR3 is 17 amino acids long. Trimming left V 0 bases short and J 8 bases short, with 19 bases between. The CDR3 sequence: CASSQEVYVRGGEKLFF. The CDR3 DNA reads TGTGCCAGCAGCCAAGAGGTGTACGTGAGAGGGGGAGAAAAACTGTTTTTT.

The rearrangement joins TRBV7-2 to TRBJ1-2; 10 bases are a match to TRBD1. The trim removed 5 bases at V and 8 bases at J, leaving 17 bases unmatched. The CDR3 contains 17 residues. The germline V gene encodes CDR1 SGHTA and CDR2 FQGNSA. CDR3 loop: CASSAWDRGKSLYGYTF. The DNA for the CDR3 is TGTGCCAGCAGCGCCTGGGACAGGGGCAAGTCCTTATACGGCTACACCTTC.

This clone was seen only a few times. The V and J genes are TRBV6-5 and TRBJ2-7; D may be TRBD1 (7 bases). The germline V gene encodes CDR1 MNHEY and CDR2 SVGAGI. V was cut by 2 bases and J by 3 bases, with 11 bases left in between. This CDR3 is 14 amino acids long. CDR3: CASSYGQGGYEQYF. The CDR3 coding sequence is TGTGCCAGCAGTTACGGGCAGGGGGGCTACGAGCAGTACTTC.

This rearrangement joins TRBV18 to TRBJ2-7; 7 bases line up with TRBD2. The CDR3 is made up of 13 amino acids. The V gene end was trimmed by 10 bases and the J gene end by 5 bases; junction bases not matched to a gene: 11. The germline V gene has CDR1 KGHSH and CDR2 LQKENI. CDR3 loop: CATREAPSHEQYF. CDR3 sequence (DNA): TGTGCCACCCGGGAGGCACCCAGTCACGAGCAGTACTTC.

The genes are TRBV6-4 and TRBJ2-3, with 7 bases aligning to TRBD2. The CDR3 extends over 14 amino acids. Germline lookup yields CDR1 MRHNA and CDR2 SNTAGT. Germline trimming cut 4 bases from V and 6 bases from J; bases unmatched to any gene: 7. CDR3 region: CASSVGGGGDTQYF. Here the CDR3 DNA reads TGTGCCAGCAGTGTTGGCGGGGGAGGGGATACGCAGTATTTT.

J is TRBJ2-3 and V is TRBV9; 10 bases agree with TRBD1. This CDR3 is built from 16 residues. The V gene end was trimmed by 4 bases and the J gene end by 1 base; junction bases not matched to a gene: 6. The germline V gene encodes CDR1 SGDLS and CDR2 YYNGEE. The chain's CDR3 is CASSNRQGAGTDTQYF. In DNA form, the CDR3 reads TGTGCCAGCAGCAACCGACAGGGGGCGGGCACAGATACGCAGTATTTT.

This chain uses TRBV6-6 with TRBJ1-2; 9 nucleotides match TRBD1. J gave up 6 bases and V 2 bases, and 7 bases lay outside the gene matches. Germline V gene lookup returns CDR1 MNHNY and CDR2 SVGAGI (reference sequence). CDR3 length: 15 amino acids. The CDR3 sequence is CASSYRGDREDGYTF. The CDR3 nucleotides read TGTGCCAGCAGTTACAGGGGGGACAGGGAGGATGGCTACACCTTC.

CDR3 DNA: TGTGCCAGCAGCCCCGGGACAGATGGAAGTGAAGCTTTCTTT. Amino acid sequence: CASSPGTDGSEAFF. The genes are TRBV7-9 and TRBJ1-1; 7 bases are a match to TRBD1. Trimming at V came to 5 bases and at J to 7 bases, leaving 10 bases not matched to a gene. Germline V gene data show CDR1 as SEHNR and CDR2 as FQNEAQ (reference sequence). The CDR3 sequence is 14 residues long.

This clone was observed once. This chain uses TRBV4-2 with TRBJ2-1; 9 bases are a match to TRBD2. The V gene's germline CDR1 is LGHNA and CDR2 YNFKEQ. The CDR3 has 16 residues. The V gene end was trimmed by 0 bases and the J gene end by 5 bases; junction bases not matched to a gene: 5. The CDR3 reads CASSQELAGFNNEQFF. CDR3 sequence (DNA): TGTGCCAGCAGCCAAGAGCTAGCGGGGTTCAACAATGAGCAGTTCTTC.